This is a list of T cell receptor beta chains from one sample in a study of graft-versus-host responses after intestinal transplantation. Sequencing was performed with immunoSEQ multiplex PCR; in TCRdb, only in-frame clones are kept and a portion is missing. The table lists about 30,000 clones, around 94% of them singletons. The material sequenced was PBMCs, taken 66 days after intestinal transplant. All receptors derive from a human patient who received an intestinal transplant, so some T cells may come from the graft donor. CDR3s include the opening cysteine and the closing phenylalanine or tryptophan. D genes are given only for firm matches. Not all rows give a size; the values are once, few, many and, for expanded clones, a class.

clone size	V gene	D gene	J gene	CDR3 protein	CDR3 DNA
NA	TRBV19	TRBD2	TRBJ2-3	CASSTIGLAGGTDTQYF	TGTGCCAGTAGTACCATAGGACTAGCGGGGGGCACAGATACGCAGTATTTT
NA	TRBV5-4	TRBD1	TRBJ1-2	CASSLEPGQGINGYTF	TGTGCCAGCAGCTTGGAACCGGGACAGGGGATCAATGGCTACACCTTC
NA	TRBV2	NA	TRBJ2-2	CASSDRSVAGELFF	TGTGCCAGCAGTGACCGGTCAGTAGCCGGGGAGCTGTTTTTT
NA	TRBV4-1	TRBD2	TRBJ2-1	CASSQVTSGRSGEQFF	TGCGCCAGCAGCCAAGTAACCAGCGGGAGGAGCGGTGAGCAGTTCTTC
NA	TRBV7-9	NA	TRBJ1-1	CASSLVERGGTEAFF	TGTGCCAGCAGCTTAGTTGAGCGGGGGGGCACTGAAGCTTTCTTT
NA	TRBV11-2	NA	TRBJ2-5	CASSPAVGYQETQYF	TGTGCCAGCAGCCCAGCGGTGGGGTACCAAGAGACCCAGTACTTC
NA	TRBV11-3	NA	TRBJ1-1	CASSLVRFGLSNTEAFF	TGTGCCAGCAGCTTAGTTCGGTTTGGGCTGAGTAACACTGAAGCTTTCTTT
NA	TRBV6-1	NA	TRBJ1-4	CASSKTGEVEKLFF	TGTGCCAGCAGTAAGACAGGCGAAGTGGAAAAACTGTTTTTT
NA	TRBV11-2	NA	TRBJ2-3	CASSLRVVSQYF	TGTGCCAGCAGCTTAAGGGTTGTTTCGCAGTATTTT
NA	TRBV19	NA	TRBJ2-3	CASSRRTDTQYF	TGTGCCAGTAGTAGGAGAACAGATACGCAGTATTTT
NA	TRBV5-6	NA	TRBJ2-3	CASSLDPSADTQYF	TGTGCCAGCAGCTTGGACCCCTCGGCAGATACGCAGTATTTT
NA	TRBV4-1	NA	TRBJ2-7	CASSQDVLNYEQYF	TGCGCCAGCAGCCAAGACGTACTGAACTACGAGCAGTACTTC
once	TRBV5-1	NA	TRBJ1-1	CASSFWQTNTEAFF	TGCGCCAGCAGCTTCTGGCAGACGAACACTGAAGCTTTCTTT
NA	TRBV4-3	NA	TRBJ1-1	CASSQEIHPGSMNTEAFF	TGCGCCAGCAGCCAAGAAATACATCCGGGCTCCATGAACACTGAAGCTTTCTTT
once	TRBV11-2	TRBD2	TRBJ2-1	CASSLGAGVKNEQFF	TGTGCCAGCAGCTTAGGAGCGGGAGTAAAAAATGAGCAGTTCTTC
NA	TRBV6-1	TRBD1	TRBJ2-1	CASSSGDRVYNEQFF	TGTGCCAGCTCCTCAGGGGACAGAGTTTACAATGAGCAGTTCTTC
NA	TRBV5-8	NA	TRBJ1-3	CASSLNFYSGNTIYF	TGTGCCAGCAGCTTGAATTTCTACTCTGGAAACACCATATATTTT
NA	TRBV27	NA	TRBJ2-7	CASSLSSGQREQYF	TGTGCCAGCAGTTTATCCTCTGGTCAACGGGAGCAGTACTTC
NA	TRBV10-2	NA	TRBJ1-1	CASSESQGITEAFF	TGCGCCAGCAGTGAGTCCCAGGGCATCACTGAAGCTTTCTTT
NA	TRBV2	NA	TRBJ1-5	CASSEATRAGQPQHF	TGTGCCAGCAGTGAAGCGACCAGGGCGGGGCAGCCCCAGCATTTT
NA	TRBV19	NA	TRBJ1-1	CASSISTSANTEAFF	TGTGCCAGTAGTATTAGTACATCCGCAAACACTGAAGCTTTCTTT
NA	TRBV5-4	NA	TRBJ2-7	CASSLRGRAYEQYF	TGTGCCAGCAGCTTGAGGGGCAGGGCCTACGAGCAGTACTTC
NA	TRBV11-3	NA	TRBJ2-3	CASSLLRSTDTQYF	TGTGCCAGCAGCTTACTTCGTAGCACAGATACGCAGTATTTT
NA	TRBV28	TRBD2	TRBJ2-7	CASSLTERGAYEQYF	TGTGCCAGCAGTTTAACCGAGCGGGGGGCCTACGAGCAGTACTTC
NA	TRBV5-4	NA	TRBJ1-5	CASSLGGGNQPQHF	TGTGCCAGCAGCTTGGGCGGGGGGAATCAGCCCCAGCATTTT
NA	TRBV13	NA	TRBJ1-4	CASSLGQGRNEKLFF	TGTGCCAGCAGCTTAGGACAGGGCCGAAATGAAAAACTGTTTTTT
few	TRBV5-4	NA	TRBJ1-1	CASSLLNTEAFF	TGTGCCAGCAGCTTGCTGAACACTGAAGCTTTCTTT
NA	TRBV6-6	TRBD1	TRBJ2-5	CASSDRQGARETQYF	TGTGCCAGCAGCGATAGACAGGGGGCGCGGGAGACCCAGTACTTC
NA	TRBV11-3	TRBD2	TRBJ2-3	CASCSGSGGITDTQYF	TGTGCCAGCTGCTCAGGCAGCGGGGGAATCACAGATACGCAGTATTTT
NA	TRBV11-2	NA	TRBJ2-1	CASSLLEGGWDEQFF	TGTGCCAGCAGCTTATTGGAGGGTGGGTGGGATGAGCAGTTCTTC
NA	TRBV7-2	TRBD1	TRBJ1-5	CASSTPGGTGGNQPQHF	TGTGCCAGCAGTACCCCCGGGGGGACAGGGGGCAATCAGCCCCAGCATTTT
NA	TRBV5-8	NA	TRBJ2-3	CASSSGGTDTQYF	TGTGCCAGCAGCTCCGGGGGAACAGATACGCAGTATTTT
NA	TRBV27	TRBD1	TRBJ1-4	CASSKTGEGEKLFF	TGTGCCAGCAGTAAGACAGGGGAGGGTGAAAAACTGTTTTTT
NA	TRBV13	NA	TRBJ2-7	CASSLFILAEQYF	TGTGCCAGCAGCTTATTCATCCTCGCCGAGCAGTACTTC
NA	TRBV7-6	NA	TRBJ2-2	CASSLDIYTGELFF	TGTGCCAGCAGCCTCGACATATACACCGGGGAGCTGTTTTTT
NA	TRBV13	NA	TRBJ2-3	CASSPRDIKKGTDTQYF	TGTGCCAGCAGCCCCCGGGACATAAAAAAGGGCACAGATACGCAGTATTTT
NA	TRBV7-9	TRBD2	TRBJ2-5	CASSLRRGGYQETQYF	TGTGCCAGCAGCTTAAGGCGGGGGGGCTACCAAGAGACCCAGTACTTC
NA	TRBV27	NA	TRBJ2-1	CASSFRRSSYNEQFF	TGTGCCAGCAGTTTCCGACGAAGCTCCTACAATGAGCAGTTCTTC
NA	TRBV15	NA	TRBJ2-7	CATSNRVPPYEQYF	TGTGCCACCAGCAACAGGGTCCCCCCTTACGAGCAGTACTTC
NA	TRBV11-2	TRBD2	TRBJ2-1	CASSLEGRTRGNEQFF	TGTGCCAGCAGCTTAGAGGGAAGGACTAGAGGGAATGAGCAGTTCTTC
NA	TRBV4-1	NA	TRBJ2-1	CASSQVASAYNEQFF	TGCGCCAGCAGCCAAGTGGCTAGCGCCTACAATGAGCAGTTCTTC
NA	TRBV10-1	NA	TRBJ1-3	CASSPGIGNTIYF	TGCGCCAGCAGCCCAGGGATCGGAAACACCATATATTTT
NA	TRBV19	NA	TRBJ2-7	CASSIHGGEVVNEQYF	TGTGCCAGTAGTATTCACGGTGGGGAGGTCGTAAACGAGCAGTACTTC
NA	TRBV6-6	TRBD2	TRBJ2-1	CASSNFGGSNYNEQFF	TGTGCCAGCAGTAATTTTGGCGGGAGTAATTACAATGAGCAGTTCTTC
once	TRBV29-1	NA	TRBJ2-7	CSVLHNSYEQYF	TGCAGCGTGCTCCACAACTCCTACGAGCAGTACTTC
once	TRBV4-1	NA	TRBJ1-4	CASRKGLGGGEKLFF	TGCGCCAGCAGAAAAGGATTGGGGGGAGGTGAAAAACTGTTTTTT
NA	TRBV4-1	NA	TRBJ2-3	CASSQEGPGMSTDTQYF	TGCGCCAGCAGCCAAGAGGGTCCGGGAATGAGCACAGATACGCAGTATTTT
once	TRBV12-5	TRBD2	TRBJ2-3	CASGLVGWTSGSSDTDTQYF	TGTGCTAGTGGTTTGGTAGGGTGGACTAGCGGGAGTTCTGACACAGATACGCAGTATTTT
NA	TRBV9	NA	TRBJ2-3	CASSNRDFWTDTQYF	TGTGCCAGCAGCAACCGGGACTTCTGGACAGATACGCAGTATTTT
NA	TRBV9	NA	TRBJ2-1	CASSPISDSSYNEQFF	TGTGCCAGCAGCCCCATTTCTGATAGCTCCTACAATGAGCAGTTCTTC
NA	TRBV2	TRBD2	TRBJ2-5	CASRGIEAGINQETQYF	TGTGCCAGCAGGGGAATAGAAGCGGGGATTAACCAAGAGACCCAGTACTTC
NA	TRBV29-1	TRBD1	TRBJ2-1	CSVVQTGTGKAYNEQFF	TGCAGCGTTGTGCAGACCGGGACAGGGAAGGCCTACAATGAGCAGTTCTTC
NA	TRBV11-2	TRBD1	TRBJ1-6	CASSPRVGGQINSPLHF	TGTGCCAGCAGCCCCCGGGTAGGGGGACAGATAAATTCACCCCTCCACTTT